Shown below are 9 T cell receptor beta chains from a single sample sequenced in a study of blood T cell repertoires in COVID-19. Libraries were prepared by immunoSEQ multiplex PCR; TCRdb keeps only in-frame clonotypes and omits some of them. The table includes about 160,000 clones, 87% detected once. Sequencing input: peripheral blood. The receptors originated from a woman between 55 and 75 years old who had recovered from COVID-19.

This clone was picked up a small number of times. The chain couples TRBV5-1 to TRBJ1-1, with 10 bases fitting TRBD1. Looked up from germline, CDR1 is SGHRS and CDR2 is YFSETQ. CDR3 length: 15 amino acids. V was pared by 4 bases and J by 4 bases, with 7 bases of the junction left unmatched. The CDR3 reads CASSATGGLVTEAFF. In DNA, the CDR3 is TGCGCCAGCAGCGCGACAGGGGGCTTGGTCACTGAAGCTTTCTTT.

In DNA, the CDR3 is TGTGCCACCAGTGATCGGGGACAGAACCGGTACAATGAGCAGTTCTTC. Residues: CATSDRGQNRYNEQFF. The genes are TRBV24-1 and TRBJ2-1, with TRBD1 identical over 7 bases. The CDR3 runs to 16 residues. The ends lost 3 bases at V and 4 bases at J; junction bases unmatched: 8. Germline loops: CDR1 KGHDR, CDR2 SFDVKD.

The chain links TRBV19 to TRBJ1-5; 9 bases line up with TRBD1. The CDR3 is 13 amino acids. CDR1 is LNHDA, CDR2 SQIVND, per germline (reference sequence). The V and J ends lost 10 bases and 6 bases, in that order; junction bases with no gene match: 7. CDR3 sequence: CATGDRARQPQHF. CDR3 bases: TGTGCCACCGGGGACAGGGCTCGTCAGCCCCAGCATTTT.

This chain uses TRBV5-5 with TRBJ2-3; TRBD2 aligns across 9 bases. There are 17 residues in the CDR3. Germline loops: CDR1 SGHKS, CDR2 YYEKEE (reference sequence). The V gene end was trimmed by 0 bases and the J gene end by 4 bases; junction bases not matched to a gene: 9. CDR3 region: CASSLEARGGRADTQYF. The CDR3 DNA reads as TGTGCCAGCAGCTTGGAGGCGCGGGGGGGCAGGGCAGATACGCAGTATTTT.

This chain's CDR3 is CASSFSGVAYIQYF. CDR3 nucleotide sequence: TGTGCCAGCAGCTTTAGCGGGGTCGCGTACATTCAGTACTTC. The chain carries TRBV5-6 and TRBJ2-4; TRBD2 matches at 8 bases. With 2 bases clipped from V and 8 bases from J, the junction kept 6 bases outside the gene matches. The CDR3 length is 14 residues. The germline V gene has CDR1 SGHDT and CDR2 YYEEEE.

This CDR3 reads CASRPGEGSYEQYF. The CDR3 region has the DNA TGCGCCAGCCGGCCCGGGGAGGGGTCCTACGAGCAGTACTTC. The chain has TRBV5-1 and TRBJ2-7; 7 bases are a match to TRBD2. Germline trimming cut 7 bases from V and 1 base from J; bases unmatched to any gene: 8. CDR3 size: 14 residues. The germline gives CDR1 SGHRS, CDR2 YFSETQ.

The chain couples TRBV4-1 to TRBJ1-2, with D unclear. This CDR3 comprises 15 residues. Germline CDR1 reads MGHRA; CDR2 reads YSYEKL. Trimming shortened V by 0 bases and J by 6 bases, and 14 bases separated the two germline ends. The CDR3 DNA reads TGCGCCAGCAGCCAAGACCTAAAGAGGACTAATGGCTACACCTTC. It translates to CASSQDLKRTNGYTF.

The chain has TRBV6-5 and TRBJ1-2; 9 bases match TRBD1. Germline V gives CDR1 MNHEY, CDR2 SVGAGI. The length of the CDR3 is 12 residues. V lost 6 bases and J lost 8; bases outside the gene matches: 4. The CDR3 region has the DNA TGTGCCAGCAGAACAGGGGGCTCCGGCTACACCTTC. Translating it yields CASRTGGSGYTF.

The chain has TRBV7-9 and TRBJ2-1; D call uncertain. CDR1 SEHNR and CDR2 FQNEAQ come from the germline V gene (reference sequence). The V gene lost 2 bases and the J gene lost 3 bases, with 8 bases spanning the gap. The CDR3 covers 14 residues. CDR3 sequence reads: CASSLKQNYNEQFF. The CDR3 DNA reads TGTGCCAGCAGCTTAAAACAGAACTACAATGAGCAGTTCTTC.